Presented here are 25 T cell receptor beta chains from one specimen sequenced in a study of T cell changes during pregnancy in multiple sclerosis. Generated by immunoSEQ multiplex PCR, the TCRdb table keeps only in-frame clones and is missing some. The sample contains 110,000 or so clones, about 93% of which appear only once. The material sequenced was peripheral blood, taken before pregnancy. Every receptor here comes from a female donor with multiple sclerosis, enrolled in a pregnancy study.

The J gene is TRBJ2-1, the V gene TRBV7-6; 7 nucleotides match TRBD1. Unmatched junction bases numbered 5, after V lost 1 base and J lost 8 bases. Germline V gene lookup returns CDR1 SGHVS and CDR2 FNYEAQ. CDR3 length equals 14 residues. This chain's CDR3 is CASSLGVQGDEQFF. CDR3 nucleotides: TGTGCCAGCAGCTTAGGGGTCCAGGGGGATGAGCAGTTCTTC.

This chain connects TRBV5-6 to TRBJ2-7, with D possibly being TRBD1 (6 bases). Germline CDR1 and CDR2: SGHDT and YYEEEE. Trimming removed 0 bases at V and 0 bases at J, with 13 bases between. The CDR3 runs 16 residues. CDR3 residues: CASSLDKDRSSYEQYF. The CDR3 DNA sequence: TGTGCCAGCAGCTTGGACAAAGACAGGAGCTCCTACGAGCAGTACTTC.

The chain is built from TRBV19 and TRBJ2-1; 7 bases fit TRBD1. Germline CDR1 and CDR2: LNHDA and SQIVND (reference sequence). The ends lost 4 bases at V and 7 bases at J; junction bases unmatched: 7. This CDR3 comprises 14 residues. DNA for the CDR3: TGTGCCAGTAGTACCCGGACAGGCGGGAATGAGCAGTTCTTC. As protein: CASSTRTGGNEQFF.

The V and J genes are TRBV30 and TRBJ2-7; D is undetermined. This CDR3 has 12 amino acids. Looked up from germline, CDR1 is GTSNPN and CDR2 is SVGIG (reference sequence). V lost 0 bases, J lost 1 base, and 4 bases lay in between. In nucleotides, the CDR3 is TGTGCCTGGAGTGTATCGTCCTACGAGCAGTACTTC. Amino acids: CAWSVSSYEQYF.

The chain joins TRBV6-5 to TRBJ1-2; D is perhaps TRBD1 (6 bases). The ends were cut back, 4 bases at V and 3 bases at J, with 15 bases in the middle. CDR3 size: 15 residues. Germline CDR1 is MNHEY and CDR2 is SVGAGI. The CDR3 here is CASSSDSLGHYGYTF. The CDR3 DNA reads as TGTGCCAGCAGTTCGGACAGCCTAGGGCACTATGGCTACACCTTC.

The rearrangement joins TRBV5-6 to TRBJ2-7; 8 bases align to TRBD2. This CDR3 has 13 residues. V shed 4 bases and J 9 bases; nucleotides not matched to a gene: 9. Germline values: CDR1 SGHDT, CDR2 YYEEEE. This CDR3 reads CASSQRRGGWQYF. In DNA, the CDR3 is TGTGCCAGCAGCCAGAGACGGGGGGGATGGCAGTACTTC.

The chain has TRBV18 and TRBJ2-7; weak D call: TRBD1 (5 bases). This CDR3 comprises 14 residues. Germline lookup yields CDR1 KGHSH and CDR2 LQKENI. Trimming removed 2 bases from V and 4 bases from J, with 12 bases in between. Here the CDR3 reads CASSPAQGWYEQYF. CDR3 DNA sequence: TGTGCCAGCTCACCAGCCCAGGGCTGGTACGAGCAGTACTTC. The whole variable domain, filled in from reference TRBV18 and TRBJ2-7, reads NAGVMQNPRHLVRRRGQEARLRCSPMKGHSHVYWYRQLPEEGLKFMVYLQKENIIDESGMPKERFSAEFPKEGPSILRIQQVVRGDSAAYFCASSPAQGWYEQYFGPGTRLTVT.

The V call is TRBV9, the J call TRBJ2-1; D might be TRBD1 (6 bases). CDR1 is SGDLS and CDR2 is YYNGEE in the germline V gene. The CDR3 has 15 residues. Trimming took 2 bases from V and 5 from J, leaving 14 bases between them. CDR3 coding DNA: TGTGCCAGCAGCGTGGGGGCTAGTGATCACAATGAGCAGTTCTTC. Its protein is CASSVGASDHNEQFF. The full variable domain, rest sourced from reference TRBV9 and TRBJ2-1, is DSGVTQTPKHLITATGQRVTLRCSPRSGDLSVYWYQQSLDQGLQFLIQYYNGEERAKGNILERFSAQQFPDLHSELNLSSLELGDSALYFCASSVGASDHNEQFFGPGTRLTVL.

V gene TRBV7-2 combines with J gene TRBJ1-6; D might be TRBD1 (6 bases). Per germline, CDR1 SGHTA and CDR2 FQGNSA. V was shortened by 3 bases and J by 8 bases, with 14 bases between the two germline ends. The CDR3 runs 15 residues. The CDR3: CASSLAQGDHSPLHF. Written as DNA, the CDR3 is TGTGCCAGCAGCTTGGCACAGGGAGATCATTCACCCCTCCACTTT.

The V gene is TRBV6-6, the J gene TRBJ2-4, with unresolved D. The V end lost 5 bases, the J end lost 0 bases, and 14 bases lay between the germline ends. The V gene's germline CDR1 is MNHNY and CDR2 SVGAGI (reference sequence). This CDR3 region has 16 residues. The CDR3 coding sequence is TGTGCCAGCAGTCCACCGACTGTTCTAGCCAAAAACATTCAGTACTTC. Translated, it gives CASSPPTVLAKNIQYF.

This clone has just one count. The chain has TRBV6-1 and TRBJ2-3; D remains ambiguous. CDR1 and CDR2 from the germline V gene are MNHNS and SASEGT. V gave up 4 bases and J gave up 7 bases, with 18 bases separating them. This CDR3 is built from 15 residues. This CDR3 reads CASSAPGPLRNTQYF. CDR3 sequence (DNA): TGTGCCAGCAGTGCCCCGGGTCCCCTGCGAAATACGCAGTATTTT.

The chain is built from TRBV11-1 and TRBJ1-6; TRBD1 is a possible D gene (6 bases). V lost 2 bases and J lost 6, with 8 bases in between. This CDR3 contains 14 residues. Germline V gives CDR1 SGHAT, CDR2 FQDESV (reference sequence). The CDR3 reads CASSLKGVNSPLHF. CDR3 nucleotide sequence: TGTGCCAGCAGCTTAAAGGGGGTTAATTCACCCCTCCACTTT. Drawing the rest from reference TRBV11-1 and TRBJ1-6, the complete variable domain is EAEVAQSPRYKITEKSQAVAFWCDPISGHATLYWYRQILGQGPELLVQFQDESVVDDSQLPKDRFSAERLKGVDSTLKIQPAELGDSAMYLCASSLKGVNSPLHFGNGTRLTVT.

This chain links TRBV7-8 with TRBJ2-5; D unresolved. Germline V gene lookup returns CDR1 SGHVS and CDR2 FQNEAQ. This CDR3 contains 13 residues. With 3 bases removed from V and 4 bases from J, the gap between germline ends came to 9 bases. Here the CDR3 DNA reads TGTGCCAGCAGCTTTTACGGTCGAGAGACCCAGTACTTC. The encoded protein is CASSFYGRETQYF.

The rearrangement links TRBV7-9 to TRBJ2-2, with TRBD1 identical over 10 bases. CDR3 length: 17 residues. Trimming at V came to 5 bases and at J to 4 bases, leaving 10 bases not matched to a gene. Germline V CDR1 and CDR2: SEHNR, FQNEAQ (reference sequence). CDR3 in DNA: TGTGCCAGCAGCCCAAATCTAGGACAGGGGGGCACCGGGGAGCTGTTTTTT. It yields the protein CASSPNLGQGGTGELFF.

The chain uses TRBV2 and TRBJ2-3, with 7 bases fitting TRBD2. Losses at the gene ends were 5 bases for V and 2 bases for J; bases not matched to a gene: 7. The CDR3 has 15 residues. Germline V gene data show CDR1 as SNHLY and CDR2 as FYNNEI. The CDR3 nucleotides read TGTGCCAGCAGTCGCCACGGGGGGTACACAGATACGCAGTATTTT. Translating gives CASSRHGGYTDTQYF.

CDR3: CAITPEHLNTEAFF. The CDR3 DNA is TGTGCCATCACTCCAGAACACCTGAACACTGAAGCTTTCTTT. The chain recombines TRBV10-3 with TRBJ1-1; the D is unclear. The CDR3 totals 14 residues. Trimming pared 7 bases from V and 0 bases from J, leaving 12 bases between. Germline V CDR1 and CDR2: ENHRY, SYGVKD.

The rearrangement uses TRBV10-2 and TRBJ2-3; 7 bases align to TRBD2. There are 16 residues in the CDR3. J gave up 2 bases and V 0 bases, and 5 bases lay outside the gene matches. Germline lookup yields CDR1 WSHSY and CDR2 SAAADI. This CDR3 is CASSESGRGTTDTQYF. In nucleotides, the CDR3 is TGCGCCAGCAGTGAGTCAGGGCGGGGGACCACAGATACGCAGTATTTT.

This rearrangement joins TRBV11-2 to TRBJ2-7, with TRBD2 as a possible D gene (6 bases). The V end was cut by 1 base, the J end by 2 bases, with 9 bases between. The CDR3 is made up of 14 amino acids. CDR1 SGHAT and CDR2 FQNNGV come from the germline V gene. The CDR3 nucleotides are TGTGCCAGCAGCTTAGGCGGGGTTGCCTACGAGCAGTACTTC. It encodes CASSLGGVAYEQYF.

The V gene is TRBV2, the J gene TRBJ1-1; TRBD1 matches at 11 bases. This CDR3 spans 14 amino acids. The germline V gene has CDR1 SNHLY and CDR2 FYNNEI. V dropped 6 bases and J dropped 5; count of bases not matched to a gene: 5. The CDR3 DNA is TGTGCCAGCAGAGGGGACAGGGGGGTTACTGAAGCTTTCTTT. Its translation: CASRGDRGVTEAFF.

The chain is built from TRBV5-1 and TRBJ2-1; 14 nucleotides line up with TRBD2. J gave up 8 bases and V 7 bases, and 5 bases lay outside the gene matches. The CDR3 covers 14 residues. Germline V gene data show CDR1 as SGHRS and CDR2 as YFSETQ. The DNA for the CDR3 is TGCGCCAGCCAGGGACTAGCGGGAGTCGATGAGCAGTTCTTC. It translates to CASQGLAGVDEQFF.

V gene TRBV27 combines with J gene TRBJ1-4; possible D gene TRBD1, 6 bases. CDR1 and CDR2 from the germline V gene are MNHEY and SMNVEV (reference sequence). The V end was cut by 8 bases, the J end by 7 bases, with 17 bases between. The CDR3 is 14 amino acids. Here the CDR3 DNA reads TGTGCCAGCCGGCGACAGGCAGATACTGAAAAACTGTTTTTT. Encoded protein: CASRRQADTEKLFF.

The chain combines TRBV6-1 with TRBJ2-3, with 11 bases matching TRBD2. Trimming cost V 6 bases and J 3 bases; bases outside gene matches: 5. Looked up from germline, CDR1 is MNHNS and CDR2 is SASEGT. The CDR3 sequence is 15 residues long. Written as DNA, the CDR3 is TGTGCCAGCAGAGATAGCGGGGGGGCGACAGATACGCAGTATTTT. Translation: CASRDSGGATDTQYF.

The chain employs TRBV5-8 and TRBJ1-1; D is undetermined. This CDR3 region has 16 residues. Germline lookup yields CDR1 SGHTS and CDR2 YDEGEE. The ends were cut back, 1 base at V and 5 bases at J, with 18 bases in the middle. The DNA for the CDR3 is TGTGCCAGCAGCTTGAGTACGTTAGCGGGAGGGACTGAAGCTTTCTTT. It specifies CASSLSTLAGGTEAFF.

This chain uses TRBV28 with TRBJ1-2; TRBD1 is a possible D gene (6 bases). Trimming took 3 bases from V and 4 from J, leaving 15 bases between them. The length of the CDR3 is 15 residues. CDR1 is MDHEN, CDR2 SYDVKM, per germline. The CDR3 DNA follows: TGTGCCAGCAGTTTCCCCCGAAGGGGGGGCTATGGCTACACCTTC. Encoded protein: CASSFPRRGGYGYTF.

This clone has a handful of counts. The chain employs TRBV7-8 and TRBJ1-5; D call uncertain. Germline-derived CDR1 and CDR2 are SGHVS and FQNEAQ. CDR3 length: 12 amino acids. V was cut by 2 bases and J by 6 bases, with 5 bases left in between. As DNA, the CDR3 is TGTGCCAGCAGCTTATACATTCAGCCCCAGCATTTT. As protein: CASSLYIQPQHF.